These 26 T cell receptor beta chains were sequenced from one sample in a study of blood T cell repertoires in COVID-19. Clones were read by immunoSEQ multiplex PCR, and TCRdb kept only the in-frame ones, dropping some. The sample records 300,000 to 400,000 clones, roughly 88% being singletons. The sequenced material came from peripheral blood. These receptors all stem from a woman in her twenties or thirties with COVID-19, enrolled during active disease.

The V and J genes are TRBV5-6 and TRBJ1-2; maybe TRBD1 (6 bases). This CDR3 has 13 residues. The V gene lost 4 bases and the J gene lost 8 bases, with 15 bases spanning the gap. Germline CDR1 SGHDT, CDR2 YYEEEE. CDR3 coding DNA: TGTGCCAGCAGCCAGGACAGCCGTTGGGGCTACACCTTC. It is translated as CASSQDSRWGYTF.

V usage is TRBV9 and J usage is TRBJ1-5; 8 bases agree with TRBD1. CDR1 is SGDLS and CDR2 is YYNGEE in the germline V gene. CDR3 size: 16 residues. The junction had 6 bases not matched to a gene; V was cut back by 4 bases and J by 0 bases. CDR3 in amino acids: CASSFGTGDSNQPQHF. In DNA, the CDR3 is TGTGCCAGCAGCTTCGGGACAGGTGATAGCAATCAGCCCCAGCATTTT.

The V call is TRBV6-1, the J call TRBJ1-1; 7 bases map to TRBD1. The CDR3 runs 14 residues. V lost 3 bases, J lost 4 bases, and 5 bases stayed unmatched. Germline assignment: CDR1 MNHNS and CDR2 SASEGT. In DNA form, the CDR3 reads TGTGCCAGCAGTGATGAGGGGGCTATCACTGAAGCTTTCTTT. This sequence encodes CASSDEGAITEAFF.

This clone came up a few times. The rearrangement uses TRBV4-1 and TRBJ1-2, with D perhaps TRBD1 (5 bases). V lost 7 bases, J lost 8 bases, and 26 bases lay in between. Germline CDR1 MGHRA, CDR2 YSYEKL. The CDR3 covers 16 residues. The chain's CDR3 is CASISDIWSRGGGYTF. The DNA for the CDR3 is TGCGCCAGCATCAGCGACATATGGAGTCGGGGGGGAGGCTACACCTTC.

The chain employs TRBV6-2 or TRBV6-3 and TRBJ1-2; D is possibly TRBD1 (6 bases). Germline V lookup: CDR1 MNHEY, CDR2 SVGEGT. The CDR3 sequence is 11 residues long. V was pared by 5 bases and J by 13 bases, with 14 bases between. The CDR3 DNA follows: TGTGCCAGCAGTCAAACAGGGACAAGCACCTTC. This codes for CASSQTGTSTF.

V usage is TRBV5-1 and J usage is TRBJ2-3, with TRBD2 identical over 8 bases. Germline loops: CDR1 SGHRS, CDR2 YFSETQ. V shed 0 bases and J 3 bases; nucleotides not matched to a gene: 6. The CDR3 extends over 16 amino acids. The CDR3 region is CASSLDRGGRTDTQYF. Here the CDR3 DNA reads TGCGCCAGCAGCTTGGATCGGGGGGGCCGAACAGATACGCAGTATTTT.

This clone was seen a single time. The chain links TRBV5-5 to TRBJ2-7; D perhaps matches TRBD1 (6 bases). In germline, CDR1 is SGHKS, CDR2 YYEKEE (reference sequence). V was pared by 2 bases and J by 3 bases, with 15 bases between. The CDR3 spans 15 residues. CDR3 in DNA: TGTGCCAGCAGCTTCATACAGGGCTCCGGCTACGAGCAGTACTTC. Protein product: CASSFIQGSGYEQYF. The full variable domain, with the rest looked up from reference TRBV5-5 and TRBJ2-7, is DAGVTQSPTHLIKTRGQQVTLRCSPISGHKSVSWYQQVLGQGPQFIFQYYEKEERGRGNFPDRFSARQFPNYSSELNVNALLLGDSALYLCASSFIQGSGYEQYFGPGTRLTVT.

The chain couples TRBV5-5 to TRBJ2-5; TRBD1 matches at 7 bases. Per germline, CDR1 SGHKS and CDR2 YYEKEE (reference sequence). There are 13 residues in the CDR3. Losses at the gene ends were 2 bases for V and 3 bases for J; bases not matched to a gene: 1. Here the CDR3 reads CASSLGTEETQYF. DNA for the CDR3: TGTGCCAGCAGCTTAGGGACAGAAGAGACCCAGTACTTC.

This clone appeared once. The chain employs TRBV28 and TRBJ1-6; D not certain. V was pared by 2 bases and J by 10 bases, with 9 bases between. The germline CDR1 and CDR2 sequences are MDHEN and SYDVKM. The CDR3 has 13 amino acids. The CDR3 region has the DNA TGTGCCAGCAGTTTAGGGAGGGTATCACCCCTCCACTTT. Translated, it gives CASSLGRVSPLHF.

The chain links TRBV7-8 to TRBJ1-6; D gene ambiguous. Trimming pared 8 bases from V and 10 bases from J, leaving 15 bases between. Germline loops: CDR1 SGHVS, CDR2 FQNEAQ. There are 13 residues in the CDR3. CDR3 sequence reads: CASSISVRSPLHF. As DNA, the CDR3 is TGTGCCAGCTCAATTTCCGTTAGATCACCCCTCCACTTT.

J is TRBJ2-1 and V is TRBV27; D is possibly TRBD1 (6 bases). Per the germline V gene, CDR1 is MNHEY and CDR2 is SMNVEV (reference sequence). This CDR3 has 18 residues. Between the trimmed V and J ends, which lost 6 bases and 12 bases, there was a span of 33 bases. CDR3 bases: TGTGCCAGCAGCTCTCCCCTCCAACAGGCGCTCAGCCACAGGGTGCAGTTCTTC. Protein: CASSSPLQQALSHRVQFF.

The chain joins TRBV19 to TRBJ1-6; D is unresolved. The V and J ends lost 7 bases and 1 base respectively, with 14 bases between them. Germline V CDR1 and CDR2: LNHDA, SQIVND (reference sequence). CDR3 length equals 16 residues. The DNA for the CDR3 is TGTGCCAGTACCTCCTTGGCTAGGTCCTATAATTCACCCCTCCACTTT. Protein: CASTSLARSYNSPLHF.

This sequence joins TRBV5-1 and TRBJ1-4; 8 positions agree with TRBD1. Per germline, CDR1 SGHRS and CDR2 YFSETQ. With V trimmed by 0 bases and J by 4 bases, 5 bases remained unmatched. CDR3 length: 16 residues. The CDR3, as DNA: TGCGCCAGCAGCTTGGAGGCAGGGGGCCTTAATGAAAAACTGTTTTTT. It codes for CASSLEAGGLNEKLFF.

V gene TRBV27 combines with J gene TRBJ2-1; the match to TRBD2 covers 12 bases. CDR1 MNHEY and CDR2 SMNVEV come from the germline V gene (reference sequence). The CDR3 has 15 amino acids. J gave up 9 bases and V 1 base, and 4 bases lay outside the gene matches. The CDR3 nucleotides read TGTGCCAGCAGTTTATGGCTAGCGGGGGGGGTTGAGCAGTTCTTC. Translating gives CASSLWLAGGVEQFF.

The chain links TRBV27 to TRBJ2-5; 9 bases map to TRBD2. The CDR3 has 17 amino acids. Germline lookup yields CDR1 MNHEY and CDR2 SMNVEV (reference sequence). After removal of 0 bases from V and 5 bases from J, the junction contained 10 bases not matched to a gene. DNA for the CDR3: TGTGCCAGCAGTTTATCTGGTCGGAGGCGGGGGGGGGAGACCCAGTACTTC. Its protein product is CASSLSGRRRGGETQYF.

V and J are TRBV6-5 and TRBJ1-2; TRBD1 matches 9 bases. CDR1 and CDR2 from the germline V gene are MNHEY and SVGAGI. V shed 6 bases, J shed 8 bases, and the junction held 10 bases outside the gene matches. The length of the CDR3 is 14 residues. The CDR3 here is CASRGTGILRGYTF. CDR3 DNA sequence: TGTGCCAGCAGGGGGACAGGGATCCTTAGGGGCTACACCTTC.

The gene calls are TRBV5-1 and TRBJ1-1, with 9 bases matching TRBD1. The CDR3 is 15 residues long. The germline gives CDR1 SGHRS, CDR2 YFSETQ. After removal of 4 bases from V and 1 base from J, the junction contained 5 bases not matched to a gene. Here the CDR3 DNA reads TGCGCCAGCAGCGCAAAACAGGGGGCGAACACTGAAGCTTTCTTT. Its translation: CASSAKQGANTEAFF.

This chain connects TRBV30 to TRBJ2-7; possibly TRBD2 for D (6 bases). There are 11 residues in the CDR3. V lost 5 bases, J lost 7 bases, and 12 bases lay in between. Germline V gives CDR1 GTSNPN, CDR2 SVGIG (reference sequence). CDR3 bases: TGTGCCTGGTCCCTAGCGCGAGAGCAGTACTTC. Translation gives CAWSLAREQYF. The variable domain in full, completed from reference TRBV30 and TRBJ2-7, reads SQTIHQWPATLVQPVGSPLSLECTVEGTSNPNLYWYRQAAGRGLQLLFYSVGIGQISSEVPQNLSASRPQDRQFILSSKKLLLSDSGFYLCAWSLAREQYFGPGTRLTVT.

CDR3 bases: TGTGCCAGCAGCTTATCGGCAGGGGGCGGATCACCCCTCCACTTT. Amino acid sequence: CASSLSAGGGSPLHF. This chain uses TRBV7-9 with TRBJ1-6; 8 bases align to TRBD1. This CDR3 spans 15 amino acids. V was pared by 2 bases and J by 10 bases, with 7 bases of the junction left unmatched. Germline V gene data show CDR1 as SEHNR and CDR2 as FQNEAQ (reference sequence).

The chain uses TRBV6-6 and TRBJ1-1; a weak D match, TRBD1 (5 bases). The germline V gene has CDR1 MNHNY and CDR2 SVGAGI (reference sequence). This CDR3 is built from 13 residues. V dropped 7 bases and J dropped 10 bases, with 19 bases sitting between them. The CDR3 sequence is CASTPTVERVAFF. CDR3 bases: TGTGCCAGCACCCCGACAGTGGAACGTGTAGCTTTCTTT.

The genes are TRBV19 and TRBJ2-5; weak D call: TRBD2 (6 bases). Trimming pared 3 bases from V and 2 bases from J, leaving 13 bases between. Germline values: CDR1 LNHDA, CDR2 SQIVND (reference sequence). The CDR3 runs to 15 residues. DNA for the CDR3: TGTGCCAGTAGTATTGCATCGGGAGCTCAAGAGACCCAGTACTTC. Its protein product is CASSIASGAQETQYF.

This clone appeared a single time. DNA of the CDR3: TGTGCCAGCAGCCCCCGGGGGGCGGGGATCAATGAGCAGTTCTTC. This codes for CASSPRGAGINEQFF. This chain joins TRBV11-3 and TRBJ2-1; D is perhaps TRBD2 (7 bases). The CDR3 consists of 15 residues. Trimming took off 5 bases at V and 6 bases at J, with 17 bases between the two ends. From germline, CDR1 is SGHNT and CDR2 YENEEA.

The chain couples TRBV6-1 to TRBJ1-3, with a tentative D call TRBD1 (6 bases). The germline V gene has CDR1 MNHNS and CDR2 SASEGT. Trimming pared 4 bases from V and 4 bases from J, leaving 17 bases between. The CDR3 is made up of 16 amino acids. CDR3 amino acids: CASSAPRTVNGNTIYF. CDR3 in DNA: TGTGCCAGCAGTGCTCCGAGGACAGTAAACGGAAACACCATATATTTT.

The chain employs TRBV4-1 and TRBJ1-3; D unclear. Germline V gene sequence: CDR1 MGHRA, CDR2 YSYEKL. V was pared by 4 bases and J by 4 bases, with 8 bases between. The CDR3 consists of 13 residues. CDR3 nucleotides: TGCGCCAGCAGCCTGATACGGGGAAACACCATATATTTT. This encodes CASSLIRGNTIYF.

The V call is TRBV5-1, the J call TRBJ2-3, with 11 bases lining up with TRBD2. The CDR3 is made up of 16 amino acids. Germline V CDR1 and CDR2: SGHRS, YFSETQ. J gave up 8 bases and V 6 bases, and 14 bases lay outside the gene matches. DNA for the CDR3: TGCGCCAGCACCCTCACTAGCGGGGGTTTGTTGAGTACGCAGTATTTT. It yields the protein CASTLTSGGLLSTQYF.

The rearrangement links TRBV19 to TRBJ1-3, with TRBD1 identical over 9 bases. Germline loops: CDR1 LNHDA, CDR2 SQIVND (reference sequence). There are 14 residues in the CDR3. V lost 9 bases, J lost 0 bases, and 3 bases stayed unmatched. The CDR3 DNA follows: TGTGCCAGCGAGACAGGGGGCTCTGGAAACACCATATATTTT. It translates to CASETGGSGNTIYF.